At least ten counts were recorded for the clone carrying this T cell receptor beta chain. Its antigen is currently unknown. This specimen comes from a study of T cells in Graves' hyperthyroidism and ophthalmopathy. Broader study findings: The blood repertoire included most of the expanded thyroid clonotypes above 0.001.

Thyroid ultrasound and orbital computed tomography, with clinical symptoms and serum thyroxine and TRAb, informed diagnoses. Fresh peripheral blood, less than 11 ml of it, supplied the PBMCs. Amplification of TCR beta CDR3 regions was performed using RNA transcripts as template. An initial round of RT-PCR targeting the TCR CDR3 relied on the HTBI primer set. TCRdb recomputed calls from the multiplex PCR reads with MiXCR, one row per CDR3 protein. Of approximately 410,000 distinct CDR3 sequences in the sample, around 15% were seen once. The source material was blood. The TCR was taken from a man between 18 and 29 years old with Graves' ophthalmopathy.

CDR3 loop: CASSPLDRGDEQYF. The CDR3 region has the DNA TGTGCCAGCAGTCCCCTGGACAGGGGAGATGAGCAGTACTTC. This chain uses TRBV12-3 or TRBV12-4 with TRBJ2-7, with 9 bases identical to TRBD1. The CDR3 has 14 residues. The ends lost 5 bases at V and 7 bases at J; junction bases unmatched: 9.